These 21 T cell receptor beta chains were sequenced from one sample in a study of a mutant IDH1 vaccine in newly diagnosed glioma. Only in-frame clones appear in the TCRdb table, and some are missing; sequencing was by immunoSEQ multiplex PCR. The table has around 52,000 clones, around 78% seen once. The time point is: week 35, safety follow-up. Vaccination used 300 ug of mutant IDH1 20-mer peptide per dose, with topical imiquimod. These receptors' targets are unknown. Material: PBMCs, obtained from a glioma patient whose treatment included an IDH1 peptide vaccine. These receptors were collected from a man aged 35-49 years with glioma.

The chain recombines TRBV29-1 with TRBJ1-1; 8 bases line up with TRBD1. Germline assignment: CDR1 SQVTM and CDR2 ANQGSEA. V shed 4 bases, J shed 0 bases, and the junction held 10 bases outside the gene matches. The CDR3 runs 16 residues. CDR3 bases: TGCAGCGTTGTAAAAAGAACAGGGGGTCTGAACACTGAAGCTTTCTTT. This codes for CSVVKRTGGLNTEAFF.

The table lists this clone with a few counts. This specimen includes other DNA sequences encoding the same CDR3. This chain uses TRBV5-1 with TRBJ2-1; weak D call: TRBD2 (5 bases). Germline assignment: CDR1 SGHRS and CDR2 YFSETQ. Deletions cut 0 bases from V and 5 bases from J, with 9 bases between. CDR3 length equals 14 residues. DNA of the CDR3: TGCGCCAGCAGCTTGGCTACTAGGAACAATGAGCAGTTCTTC. It encodes CASSLATRNNEQFF. Drawing the rest from reference TRBV5-1 and TRBJ2-1, the complete variable domain is KAGVTQTPRYLIKTRGQQVTLSCSPISGHRSVSWYQQTPGQGLQFLFEYFSETQRNKGNFPGRFSGRQFSNSRSEMNVSTLELGDSALYLCASSLATRNNEQFFGPGTRLTVL.

The chain recombines TRBV6-5 with TRBJ2-2; the match to TRBD2 covers 8 bases. The trim removed 4 bases at V and 3 bases at J, leaving 7 bases unmatched. This CDR3 comprises 16 residues. The germline V gene encodes CDR1 MNHEY and CDR2 SVGAGI. CDR3 bases: TGTGCCAGCAGTTTCAGCGGGAGCCGCTACACCGGGGAGCTGTTTTTT. It is translated as CASSFSGSRYTGELFF.

This rearrangement joins TRBV5-1 to TRBJ1-1, with 7 bases aligning to TRBD1. CDR1 and CDR2 from the germline V gene are SGHRS and YFSETQ. The CDR3 length is 17 residues. V dropped 4 bases and J dropped 0; count of bases not matched to a gene: 12. CDR3: CASSPLGQAGMNTEAFF. For the CDR3, the DNA is TGCGCCAGCAGCCCCCTCGGACAGGCCGGGATGAACACTGAAGCTTTCTTT.

CDR3 bases: TGTGCCACCAGCAGATCCAACAGGGGGCTTGAGACCCAGTACTTC. Translating gives CATSRSNRGLETQYF. The chain has TRBV15 and TRBJ2-5, with 9 bases that match TRBD1. The junction had 6 bases not matched to a gene; V was cut back by 2 bases and J by 5 bases. CDR1 and CDR2 (germline): LNHNV, YYDKDF (reference sequence). The CDR3 runs to 15 residues.

This clone was picked up a small number of times. V usage is TRBV19 and J usage is TRBJ1-5; D is unclear. V lost 3 bases and J lost 1, with 13 bases in between. CDR3 size: 16 residues. Germline lookup yields CDR1 LNHDA and CDR2 SQIVND (reference sequence). The CDR3 DNA sequence: TGTGCCAGTAGTATTGGGCCAGGAGGGAGCAATCAGCCCCAGCATTTT. It specifies CASSIGPGGSNQPQHF.

V is TRBV6-4 and J is TRBJ2-2; 8 nucleotides align to TRBD1. Germline CDR1 MRHNA, CDR2 SNTAGT. After removal of 7 bases from V and 8 bases from J, the junction contained 9 bases not matched to a gene. The CDR3 extends over 14 amino acids. CDR3 sequence (DNA): TGTGCCAGCACCCAAGGACAGGGAGAAGGGGAGCTGTTTTTT. It codes for CASTQGQGEGELFF.

CDR3 loop: CASSLSPGPQETQYF. In nucleotides, the CDR3 is TGTGCCAGCAGCTTATCCCCGGGCCCACAAGAGACCCAGTACTTC. V usage is TRBV7-7 and J usage is TRBJ2-5; no clear D. Germline V CDR1 and CDR2: SSHAT, FNYEAQ (reference sequence). V gave up 2 bases and J gave up 2 bases, with 12 bases separating them. The CDR3 totals 15 residues.

This chain links TRBV27 with TRBJ1-2; TRBD1 matches at 9 bases. The V and J ends lost 4 bases and 2 bases, in that order; junction bases with no gene match: 11. CDR3 length equals 17 residues. Germline CDR1 reads MNHEY; CDR2 reads SMNVEV (reference sequence). The CDR3 region is CASSSAGGQGLNYGYTF. CDR3 nucleotides: TGTGCCAGCAGTTCTGCCGGGGGACAGGGACTCAACTATGGCTACACCTTC.

This clone came up a few times. J is TRBJ1-1 and V is TRBV21-1; the table calls TRBD1, which could not be checked here. TRBV21-1 is classified as a pseudogene. The CDR3 covers 17 residues. CDR3 sequence: CASSPPGTGKMNTEAFF. The CDR3, as DNA: TGTGCCAGCAGCCCCCCGGGGACAGGGAAAATGAACACTGAAGCTTTCTTT.

The J gene is TRBJ2-5, the V gene TRBV2; D is perhaps TRBD2 (6 bases). This CDR3 contains 14 residues. V was clipped by 6 bases and J by 7 bases, with 18 bases between them. Germline V gene lookup returns CDR1 SNHLY and CDR2 FYNNEI. CDR3 in DNA: TGTGCCAGCAGGGCCGGGACTCGGGCGGGGACCCAGTACTTC. Protein product: CASRAGTRAGTQYF.

The chain carries TRBV4-3 and TRBJ2-3, with unresolved D. CDR3 length: 12 residues. V dropped 0 bases and J dropped 7 bases, with 5 bases sitting between them. Germline loops: CDR1 LGHNA, CDR2 YSLEER. CDR3 in amino acids: CASSQDRYTQYF. The CDR3 DNA reads TGCGCCAGCAGCCAAGATAGGTATACGCAGTATTTT.

This chain uses TRBV11-2 with TRBJ2-1, with no clear D. The V end was cut by 3 bases, the J end by 6 bases, with 6 bases between. The germline gives CDR1 SGHAT, CDR2 FQNNGV. The CDR3 has 12 residues. The CDR3 DNA reads TGTGCCAGCAGCTTTCTGGGCAATGAGCAGTTCTTC. This sequence encodes CASSFLGNEQFF.

This rearrangement joins TRBV30 to TRBJ2-2; D is undetermined. Trimming left V 1 base short and J 7 bases short, with 10 bases between. This CDR3 contains 13 residues. CDR1 GTSNPN and CDR2 SVGIG come from the germline V gene (reference sequence). The CDR3: CAWSALLGGELFF. The CDR3 DNA reads as TGTGCCTGGAGTGCCCTCTTGGGCGGGGAGCTGTTTTTT.

The J gene is TRBJ2-3, the V gene TRBV11-3, with D maybe TRBD2 (6 bases). This CDR3 region has 16 residues. V lost 1 base and J lost 2, with 13 bases in between. Per germline, CDR1 SGHNT and CDR2 YENEEA. This CDR3 reads CASSLGLAAYTDTQYF. CDR3 sequence (DNA): TGTGCCAGCAGCTTAGGATTAGCGGCCTACACAGATACGCAGTATTTT.

The J gene is TRBJ2-2, the V gene TRBV21-1; the table assigns TRBD2, which was not confirmed against the DNA. TRBV21-1 is noted as a pseudogene. The CDR3 is 16 amino acids. Written as DNA, the CDR3 is TGTGCCAGCATCTTCGGACTAGTCCGCGCCACCGGGGAGCTGTTTTTT. Translation gives CASIFGLVRATGELFF.

The rearrangement uses TRBV5-1 and TRBJ1-2; maybe TRBD1 (5 bases). This CDR3 has 13 amino acids. V was cut by 3 bases and J by 6 bases, with 12 bases left in between. Per germline, CDR1 SGHRS and CDR2 YFSETQ. The CDR3 DNA is TGCGCCAGCAGCTCCGACAGAAATGATGGCTACACCTTC. It translates to CASSSDRNDGYTF.

The V call is TRBV7-2, the J call TRBJ2-4; either TRBD1 or TRBD2 may supply D (5 bases each). Trimming took 3 bases from V and 3 from J, leaving 18 bases between them. This CDR3 has 17 amino acids. Germline V gene lookup returns CDR1 SGHTA and CDR2 FQGNSA. The CDR3 DNA reads as TGTGCCAGCAGCTTCGAGGGGAGAGTTGAAGTCAAAAACATTCAGTACTTC. This gives the protein CASSFEGRVEVKNIQYF.

This clone came up once. The chain employs TRBV2 and TRBJ2-1; TRBD2 aligns across 12 bases. The CDR3 spans 18 residues. The V gene end was trimmed by 6 bases and the J gene end by 3 bases; junction bases not matched to a gene: 12. CDR1 and CDR2 from the germline V gene are SNHLY and FYNNEI. The CDR3 region is CASRLTSGRYSGYNEQFF. The DNA for the CDR3 is TGTGCCAGCAGGCTCACTAGCGGGAGGTATAGCGGCTACAATGAGCAGTTCTTC. Supplemented by reference TRBV2 and TRBJ2-1, the full variable domain reads EPEVTQTPSHQVTQMGQEVILRCVPISNHLYFYWYRQILGQKVEFLVSFYNNEISEKSEIFDDQFSVERPDGSNFTLKIRSTKLEDSAMYFCASRLTSGRYSGYNEQFFGPGTRLTVL.

The V call is TRBV27, the J call TRBJ2-3; 7 bases are shared with TRBD2. This CDR3 has 19 residues. The V and J ends lost 4 bases and 3 bases, in that order; junction bases with no gene match: 19. Per germline, CDR1 MNHEY and CDR2 SMNVEV (reference sequence). CDR3 amino acids: CASSSPGLAEVGGTDTQYF. CDR3 bases: TGTGCCAGCAGTTCCCCTGGGCTAGCGGAAGTAGGTGGGACAGATACGCAGTATTTT.

There are a few counts of this clone. The V gene is TRBV5-5, the J gene TRBJ2-7; no clear D. The germline V gene encodes CDR1 SGHKS and CDR2 YYEKEE (reference sequence). CDR3 length: 14 residues. V was pared by 1 base and J by 0 bases, with 8 bases between. CDR3: CASSLSSNSYEQYF. The CDR3 DNA follows: TGTGCCAGCAGCTTGTCTAGTAACTCCTACGAGCAGTACTTC.